Sequencing of this T cell receptor beta chain was carried out in a study of prognosis after radiotherapy for stage I lung cancer. Study-level information: The study gave no patient concurrent therapy with stereotactic body radiotherapy. The study, taken as a whole, reports: A fall in unique TCR clone counts followed stereotactic body radiation therapy, with medians of roughly 9,900 versus 7,200.

Amplification of TCR beta CDR3 from genomic DNA used two-round multiplex PCR. With primers specific to each TRBV and TRBJ gene, the first-round PCR was performed. Universal primers were used in the second round of PCR. TCRdb processed the multiplex PCR reads anew with MiXCR; each CDR3 protein has one entry. The profile covers 38,000 or so distinct CDR3 sequences, with roughly 25% appearing a single time and about 25% taken by the ten largest. CDR3 length: 16 amino acids. Germline values: CDR1 ENHRY, CDR2 SYGVKD. V shed 0 bases and J shed 2 bases, with 12 bases lying between them. This clonotype was seen at least ten times. No antigen is known for it.

This chain joins TRBV10-3 and TRBJ2-3; D gene ambiguous. The TCR was taken from a donor over 45 with non-small cell lung cancer. The sample in question was PBMCs, obtained before or after stereotactic body radiation therapy (not recorded which). The CDR3 sequence is CAISESLRESTDTQYF. Written as DNA, the CDR3 is TGTGCCATCAGTGAGTCTCTAAGGGAATCCACAGATACGCAGTATTTT.